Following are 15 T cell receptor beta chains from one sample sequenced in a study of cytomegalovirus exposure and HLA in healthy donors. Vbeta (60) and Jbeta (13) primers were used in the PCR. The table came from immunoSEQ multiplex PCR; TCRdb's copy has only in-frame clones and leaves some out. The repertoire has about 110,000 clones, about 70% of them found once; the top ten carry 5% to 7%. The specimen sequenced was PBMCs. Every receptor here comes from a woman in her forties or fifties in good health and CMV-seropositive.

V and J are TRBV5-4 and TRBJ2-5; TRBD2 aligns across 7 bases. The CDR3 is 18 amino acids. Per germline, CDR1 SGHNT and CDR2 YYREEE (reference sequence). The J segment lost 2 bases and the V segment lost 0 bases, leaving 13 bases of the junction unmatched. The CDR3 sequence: CASSLGGGVPARQETQYF. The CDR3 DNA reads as TGTGCCAGCAGCTTGGGCGGGGGAGTTCCAGCCCGGCAAGAGACCCAGTACTTC.

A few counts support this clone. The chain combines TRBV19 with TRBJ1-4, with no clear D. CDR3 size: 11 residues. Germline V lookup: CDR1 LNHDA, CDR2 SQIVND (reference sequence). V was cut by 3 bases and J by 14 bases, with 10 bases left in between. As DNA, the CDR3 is TGTGCCAGTAGTATCTGGGGAGACCTGTTTTTT. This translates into CASSIWGDLFF.

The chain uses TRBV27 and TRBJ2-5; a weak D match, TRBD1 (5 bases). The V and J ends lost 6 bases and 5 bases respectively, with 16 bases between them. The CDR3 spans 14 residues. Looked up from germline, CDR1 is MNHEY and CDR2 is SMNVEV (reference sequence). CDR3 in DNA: TGTGCCAGCAGCGAGCTAGGACATAGGGAGACCCAGTACTTC. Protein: CASSELGHRETQYF.

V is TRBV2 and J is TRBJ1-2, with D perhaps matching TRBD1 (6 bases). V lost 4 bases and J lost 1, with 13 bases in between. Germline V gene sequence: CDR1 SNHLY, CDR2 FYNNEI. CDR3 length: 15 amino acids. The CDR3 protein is CASSVRGAYNYGYTF. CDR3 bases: TGTGCCAGCAGTGTTCGGGGGGCCTATAACTATGGCTACACCTTC.

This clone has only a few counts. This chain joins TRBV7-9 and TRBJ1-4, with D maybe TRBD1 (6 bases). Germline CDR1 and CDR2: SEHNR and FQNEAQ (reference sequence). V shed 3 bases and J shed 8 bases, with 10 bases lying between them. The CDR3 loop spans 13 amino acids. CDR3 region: CASSFQGREKLFF. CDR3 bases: TGTGCCAGCAGCTTTCAGGGGCGGGAAAAACTGTTTTTT.

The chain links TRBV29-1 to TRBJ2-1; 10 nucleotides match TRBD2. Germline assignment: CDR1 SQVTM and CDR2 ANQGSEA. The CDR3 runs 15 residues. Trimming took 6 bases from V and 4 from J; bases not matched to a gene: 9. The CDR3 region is CSVPSGGRDYNEQFF. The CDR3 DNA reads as TGCAGCGTCCCTAGCGGGGGCCGGGATTACAATGAGCAGTTCTTC.

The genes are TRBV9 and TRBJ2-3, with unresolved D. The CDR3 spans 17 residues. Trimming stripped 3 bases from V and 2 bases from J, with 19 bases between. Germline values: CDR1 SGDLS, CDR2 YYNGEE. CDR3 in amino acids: CASSASISRSYTDTQYF. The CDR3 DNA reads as TGTGCCAGCAGCGCCTCAATCTCGAGGTCCTACACAGATACGCAGTATTTT.

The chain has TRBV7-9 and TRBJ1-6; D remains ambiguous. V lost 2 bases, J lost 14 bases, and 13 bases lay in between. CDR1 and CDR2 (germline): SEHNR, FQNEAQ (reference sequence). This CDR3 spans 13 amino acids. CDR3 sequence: CASSLRSIGSLHF. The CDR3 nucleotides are TGTGCCAGCAGCTTACGGTCGATCGGGTCCCTCCACTTT.

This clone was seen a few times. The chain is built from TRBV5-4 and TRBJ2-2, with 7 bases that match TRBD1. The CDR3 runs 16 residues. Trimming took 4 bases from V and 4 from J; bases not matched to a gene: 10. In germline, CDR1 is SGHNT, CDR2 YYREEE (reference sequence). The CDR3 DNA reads TGTGCCAGCAGCCGTAGACAGGGTCTGCCCACCGGGGAGCTGTTTTTT. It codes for CASSRRQGLPTGELFF. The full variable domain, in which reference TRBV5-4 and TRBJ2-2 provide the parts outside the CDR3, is ETGVTQSPTHLIKTRGQQVTLRCSSQSGHNTVSWYQQALGQGPQFIFQYYREEENGRGNFPPRFSGLQFPNYSSELNVNALELDDSALYLCASSRRQGLPTGELFFGEGSRLTVL.

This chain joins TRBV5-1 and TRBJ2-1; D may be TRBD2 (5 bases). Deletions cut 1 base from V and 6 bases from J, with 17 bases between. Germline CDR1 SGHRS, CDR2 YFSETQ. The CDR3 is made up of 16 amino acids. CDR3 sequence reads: CASSLLGGSLFNEQFF. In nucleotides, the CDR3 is TGCGCCAGCAGCTTGCTCGGCGGGTCCCTCTTCAATGAGCAGTTCTTC.

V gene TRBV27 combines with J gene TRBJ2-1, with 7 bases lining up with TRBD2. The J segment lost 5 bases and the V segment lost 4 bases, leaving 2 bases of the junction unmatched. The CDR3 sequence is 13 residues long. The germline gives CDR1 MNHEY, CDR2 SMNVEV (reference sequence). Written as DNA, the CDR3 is TGTGCCAGCAGTTCCGGGACTAACAATGAGCAGTTCTTC. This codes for CASSSGTNNEQFF.

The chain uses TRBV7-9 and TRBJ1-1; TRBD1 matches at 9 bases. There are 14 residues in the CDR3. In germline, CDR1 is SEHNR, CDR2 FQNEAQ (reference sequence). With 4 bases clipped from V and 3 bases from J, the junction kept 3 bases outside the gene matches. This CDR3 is CASSSRTGDTEAFF. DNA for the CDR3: TGTGCCAGCAGCTCCCGGACAGGGGACACTGAAGCTTTCTTT.

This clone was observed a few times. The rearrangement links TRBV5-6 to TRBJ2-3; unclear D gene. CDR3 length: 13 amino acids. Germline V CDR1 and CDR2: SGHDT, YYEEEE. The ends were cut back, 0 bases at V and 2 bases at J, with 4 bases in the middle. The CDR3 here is CASSLEATDTQYF. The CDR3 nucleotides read TGTGCCAGCAGCTTGGAAGCCACAGATACGCAGTATTTT.

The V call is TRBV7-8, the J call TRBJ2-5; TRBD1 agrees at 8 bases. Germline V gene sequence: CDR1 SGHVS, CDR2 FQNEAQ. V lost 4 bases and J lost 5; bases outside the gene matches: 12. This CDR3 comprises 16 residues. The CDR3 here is CASSSRAGGAWETQYF. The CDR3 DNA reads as TGTGCCAGCAGCTCGCGGGCAGGGGGCGCATGGGAGACCCAGTACTTC.

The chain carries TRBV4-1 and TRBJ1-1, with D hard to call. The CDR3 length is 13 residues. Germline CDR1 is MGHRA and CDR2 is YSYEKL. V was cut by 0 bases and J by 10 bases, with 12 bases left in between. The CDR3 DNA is TGCGCCAGCAGCCAAGATTTTGGAGGGCGAGCTTTCTTT. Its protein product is CASSQDFGGRAFF.